Below are 20 T cell receptor beta chains sequenced from a single sample in a study of shared T cell receptors in the human thymus. TCRdb keeps only in-frame clones here, not all; method: immunoSEQ multiplex PCR. The sample holds 650,000 to 950,000 clones, approximately 83% seen once. These data also formed part of another study, on human thymus T cells.

The sample was thymocytes. The source is a girl in the first two years of life with a congenital heart defect.

The chain has TRBV7-6 and TRBJ1-2; 7 bases match TRBD1. Germline values: CDR1 SGHVS, CDR2 FNYEAQ. The CDR3 consists of 18 residues. Trimming at V came to 2 bases and at J to 1 base, leaving 13 bases not matched to a gene. CDR3 protein: CASSLTPPGQDFNYGYTF. Here the CDR3 DNA reads TGTGCCAGCAGCTTAACACCCCCCGGACAGGACTTTAACTATGGCTACACCTTC.

The chain couples TRBV10-3 to TRBJ2-3; 8 bases are a match to TRBD2. The CDR3 covers 16 residues. With V trimmed by 3 bases and J by 1 base, 6 bases remained unmatched. Per germline, CDR1 ENHRY and CDR2 SYGVKD. The CDR3 sequence: CAISDTGAGGTDTQYF. For the CDR3, the DNA is TGTGCCATCAGTGACACCGGAGCGGGGGGCACAGATACGCAGTATTTT.

Here the CDR3 reads CASSRTRAATNQPQHF. The CDR3 nucleotides read TGTGCCAGCAGTCGTACCAGGGCAGCGACAAATCAGCCCCAGCATTTT. This sequence joins TRBV28 and TRBJ1-5; D is possibly TRBD1 (5 bases). Trimming removed 5 bases from V and 4 bases from J, with 18 bases in between. There are 16 residues in the CDR3. Germline-derived CDR1 and CDR2 are MDHEN and SYDVKM. Full variable domain (missing parts from reference TRBV28 and TRBJ1-5): DVKVTQSSRYLVKRTGEKVFLECVQDMDHENMFWYRQDPGLGLRLIYFSYDVKMKEKGDIPEGYSVSREKKERFSLILESASTNQTSMYLCASSRTRAATNQPQHFGDGTRLSIL.

This sequence joins TRBV7-3 and TRBJ2-3, with TRBD1 matching over 10 bases. V was pared by 0 bases and J by 0 bases, with 6 bases of the junction left unmatched. CDR1 SGHTA and CDR2 FQGTGA come from the germline V gene. This CDR3 comprises 18 residues. CDR3 protein: CASSLTSDRGPSTDTQYF. In nucleotides, the CDR3 is TGTGCCAGCAGCTTAACGTCCGACAGGGGGCCTAGCACAGATACGCAGTATTTT.

V is TRBV11-2 and J is TRBJ1-1; no reliable D call. Germline values: CDR1 SGHAT, CDR2 FQNNGV. Trimming pared 2 bases from V and 5 bases from J, leaving 15 bases between. The CDR3 spans 15 residues. Here the CDR3 DNA reads TGTGCCAGCAGCTTATTCCAGGAAGTTAGGACTGAAGCTTTCTTT. This codes for CASSLFQEVRTEAFF. Drawing the rest from reference TRBV11-2 and TRBJ1-1, the complete variable domain is EAGVAQSPRYKIIEKRQSVAFWCNPISGHATLYWYQQILGQGPKLLIQFQNNGVVDDSQLPKDRFSAERLKGVDSTLKIQPAKLEDSAVYLCASSLFQEVRTEAFFGQGTRLTVV.

The J gene is TRBJ2-7, the V gene TRBV28; possible D gene TRBD2, 6 bases. The V end lost 4 bases, the J end lost 4 bases, and 38 bases lay between the germline ends. This CDR3 region has 22 residues. Germline V gene lookup returns CDR1 MDHEN and CDR2 SYDVKM. This chain's CDR3 is CASSSFGGSPRGWGRRLYEQYF. Written as DNA, the CDR3 is TGTGCCAGCAGTTCGTTCGGGGGAAGCCCGAGAGGGTGGGGTCGTCGATTATACGAGCAGTACTTC.

The CDR3 here is CASSQDLGWTGEYGYTF. CDR3 bases: TGCGCCAGCAGCCAAGATTTGGGGTGGACAGGGGAGTATGGCTACACCTTC. V and J are TRBV4-3 and TRBJ1-2; 9 bases map to TRBD1. The CDR3 runs to 17 residues. V was clipped by 0 bases and J by 5 bases; unmatched bases: 10. Germline V gene sequence: CDR1 LGHNA, CDR2 YSLEER.

The genes are TRBV28 and TRBJ1-5; unclear D gene. Germline CDR1 MDHEN, CDR2 SYDVKM. Trimming removed 10 bases at V and 2 bases at J, with 12 bases between. The CDR3 spans 13 residues. CDR3 sequence: CAISLRGNQPQHF. In DNA form, the CDR3 reads TGTGCCATCTCACTGCGGGGCAATCAGCCCCAGCATTTT.

This chain joins TRBV10-3 and TRBJ1-1; D perhaps matches TRBD1 (5 bases). This CDR3 is 14 amino acids long. Trimming shortened V by 4 bases and J by 2 bases, and 11 bases separated the two germline ends. The V gene's germline CDR1 is ENHRY and CDR2 SYGVKD. DNA for the CDR3: TGTGCCATCAGTGGGGGAGGGGCCAACACTGAAGCTTTCTTT. It is translated as CAISGGGANTEAFF.

This chain links TRBV6-1 with TRBJ2-7, with TRBD1 matching 10 bases. CDR3 size: 17 residues. Germline CDR1 MNHNS, CDR2 SASEGT. J gave up 5 bases and V 0 bases, and 10 bases lay outside the gene matches. CDR3 nucleotide sequence: TGTGCCAGCAGTGAAGCGCAAGTGGGACAGGGGATCCACGAGCAGTACTTC. This sequence encodes CASSEAQVGQGIHEQYF.

The chain links TRBV27 to TRBJ2-7, with a tentative D call TRBD1 (5 bases). The CDR3 totals 14 residues. The germline V gene has CDR1 MNHEY and CDR2 SMNVEV (reference sequence). V gave up 5 bases and J gave up 2 bases, with 13 bases separating them. The CDR3 DNA sequence: TGTGCCAGCAGTCTGACAGCCAAAACCTACGAGCAGTACTTC. Its translation is CASSLTAKTYEQYF.

The genes are TRBV5-1 and TRBJ2-5; 8 bases agree with TRBD1. The trim removed 7 bases at V and 9 bases at J, leaving 17 bases unmatched. The CDR3 runs 15 residues. Germline CDR1 is SGHRS and CDR2 is YFSETQ. The CDR3 bases are TGCGCCAGCCAAGGACAGGGTTGGCCCGATCCGCCCCAGTACTTC. Translation: CASQGQGWPDPPQYF.

The chain is built from TRBV7-2 and TRBJ2-3, with 8 bases lining up with TRBD1. CDR3 length: 14 amino acids. The V segment lost 2 bases and the J segment 8 bases; nucleotides outside the gene matches: 6. Germline CDR1 and CDR2: SGHTA and FQGNSA. The CDR3 region has the DNA TGTGCCAGCAGCTTACTTGACAGGGGAGGTACGCAGTATTTT. Translating it yields CASSLLDRGGTQYF.

V and J are TRBV6-6 and TRBJ1-6, with 7 bases that match TRBD1. J was trimmed by 9 bases and V by 6 bases; bases with no gene match: 11. Per the germline V gene, CDR1 is MNHNY and CDR2 is SVGAGI (reference sequence). The CDR3 spans 15 residues. The CDR3: CASRRLGTAASPLHF. CDR3 bases: TGTGCCAGCAGAAGACTAGGGACAGCGGCTTCACCCCTCCACTTT.

The chain combines TRBV4-1 with TRBJ2-5; the match to TRBD1 covers 7 bases. The germline gives CDR1 MGHRA, CDR2 YSYEKL. The V segment lost 0 bases and the J segment 3 bases; nucleotides outside the gene matches: 7. The CDR3 sequence is 16 residues long. CDR3 DNA: TGCGCCAGCAGCCAAGACCTTGGGACAGAGAAAGAGACCCAGTACTTC. Amino acids: CASSQDLGTEKETQYF.

The V gene is TRBV2, the J gene TRBJ1-2, with TRBD1 matching 7 bases. The junction had 21 bases not matched to a gene; V was cut back by 6 bases and J by 8 bases. This CDR3 is built from 17 residues. Germline V gene sequence: CDR1 SNHLY, CDR2 FYNNEI. CDR3 nucleotides: TGTGCCAGCAGAAATAAGACTCGAAGGAACTCACAGGGGGGCTACACCTTC. Translating it yields CASRNKTRRNSQGGYTF.

The gene calls are TRBV6-6 and TRBJ1-3, with a weak D call TRBD1 (6 bases). The V end lost 6 bases, the J end lost 0 bases, and 12 bases lay between the germline ends. The CDR3 loop spans 15 amino acids. Germline CDR1 and CDR2: MNHNY and SVGAGI (reference sequence). CDR3 loop: CASRLQQGSGNTIYF. CDR3 nucleotide sequence: TGTGCCAGCAGGCTACAACAGGGCTCTGGAAACACCATATATTTT.

The gene calls are TRBV11-2 and TRBJ1-1; D is unresolved. The CDR3 spans 16 residues. V lost 4 bases and J lost 3, with 18 bases in between. Germline V gene data show CDR1 as SGHAT and CDR2 as FQNNGV. CDR3 in amino acids: CASSYPPRGQDTEAFF. CDR3 nucleotides: TGTGCCAGCAGCTACCCCCCCCGGGGTCAGGACACTGAAGCTTTCTTT.

The chain has TRBV2 and TRBJ1-1; 8 positions agree with TRBD1. Germline-derived CDR1 and CDR2 are SNHLY and FYNNEI. V shed 6 bases and J 11 bases; nucleotides not matched to a gene: 11. The CDR3 contains 13 residues. The CDR3 loop reads CASRDREVSWAFF. DNA for the CDR3: TGTGCCAGCAGGGACAGGGAGGTTTCGTGGGCTTTCTTT. Based on the CDR3 plus reference TRBV2 and TRBJ1-1, the full variable domain is EPEVTQTPSHQVTQMGQEVILRCVPISNHLYFYWYRQILGQKVEFLVSFYNNEISEKSEIFDDQFSVERPDGSNFTLKIRSTKLEDSAMYFCASRDREVSWAFFGQGTRLTVV.

CDR3: CASSQDIVGGRNSPLHF. CDR3 nucleotides: TGCGCCAGCAGCCAAGATATTGTGGGGGGACGTAATTCACCCCTCCACTTT. J is TRBJ1-6 and V is TRBV4-1; maybe TRBD1 (5 bases). Looked up from germline, CDR1 is MGHRA and CDR2 is YSYEKL. V lost 0 bases to trimming and J lost 6 bases, with 15 bases between them. This CDR3 comprises 17 residues.